This record covers a single TCR beta chain. The target antigen is unknown. The study sampled blood at baseline, cycle 4 day 1, and cycle 7 day 1. Libraries were prepared by immunoSEQ multiplex PCR; TCRdb keeps only in-frame clonotypes and omits some of them. The table lists 92,000 or so clones, approximately 80% of them singletons. The data are from a study of OX40 agonist ivuxolimab in advanced cancers. Study-level results: Expanded clones tended on average to be more numerous among CD8+ T cells than CD4+. With doses of 0.1 to 3.0 mg/kg, CD4+ and CD8+ blood T cells had undergone clonal expansion by week 6. Some nonresponders likewise displayed low normalized T-cell clonal expansion.

The CDR3 totals 14 residues. Trimming left V 0 bases short and J 2 bases short, with 6 bases between. The germline CDR1 and CDR2 sequences are MNHEY and SMNVEV (reference sequence). Material: CD4+ or CD8+ T cells sorted from blood, obtained in a trial of the OX40 agonist ivuxolimab. The chain joins TRBV27 to TRBJ2-3, with D uncertain. The sequence was collected from an adult with an advanced solid tumor such as melanoma, head and neck, liver or kidney cancer. The CDR3 DNA sequence: TGTGCCAGCAGTTTATCGTTTGCCACAGATACGCAGTATTTT. As protein: CASSLSFATDTQYF.